Following are 27 T cell receptor beta chains from one sample sequenced in a study of cytomegalovirus exposure and HLA in healthy donors. PCR involved 60 Vbeta and 13 Jbeta primers. Sequencing used immunoSEQ multiplex PCR; TCRdb keeps in-frame clones, though not all of them. The sample contains approximately 100,000 clones, about three fifths of which appear only once. Material: PBMCs. All receptors derive from a man younger than 40 in good health and CMV-seronegative.

In nucleotides, the CDR3 is TGTGCCAGCAGCGACAACCCCGGGGAGCTGTTTTTT. Its protein product is CASSDNPGELFF. This rearrangement joins TRBV7-9 to TRBJ2-2; D call uncertain. V lost 5 bases and J 6 bases, leaving 7 bases between the germline ends. The CDR3 loop spans 12 amino acids. Germline V CDR1 and CDR2: SEHNR, FQNEAQ (reference sequence).

The rearrangement uses TRBV5-1 and TRBJ1-2; D is undetermined. Deletions cut 0 bases from V and 4 bases from J, with 7 bases between. Germline values: CDR1 SGHRS, CDR2 YFSETQ. The CDR3 extends over 13 amino acids. CDR3 protein: CASSLDGSYGYTF. In nucleotides, the CDR3 is TGCGCCAGCAGCTTGGATGGCTCCTATGGCTACACCTTC. The complete variable domain, with remaining parts taken from reference TRBV5-1 and TRBJ1-2, reads KAGVTQTPRYLIKTRGQQVTLSCSPISGHRSVSWYQQTPGQGLQFLFEYFSETQRNKGNFPGRFSGRQFSNSRSEMNVSTLELGDSALYLCASSLDGSYGYTFGSGTRLTVV.

V is TRBV5-1 and J is TRBJ2-1; possible D gene TRBD2, 6 bases. V was shortened by 3 bases and J by 1 base, with 26 bases between the two germline ends. The CDR3 is 20 residues long. From germline, CDR1 is SGHRS and CDR2 YFSETQ. The CDR3 DNA is TGCGCCAGCAGCTCGTTACCCGGGACTCGGCCGTTAGGGTCCTACAATGAGCAGTTCTTC. It encodes CASSSLPGTRPLGSYNEQFF. Combining the CDR3 with reference TRBV5-1 and TRBJ2-1 gives the whole variable domain KAGVTQTPRYLIKTRGQQVTLSCSPISGHRSVSWYQQTPGQGLQFLFEYFSETQRNKGNFPGRFSGRQFSNSRSEMNVSTLELGDSALYLCASSSLPGTRPLGSYNEQFFGPGTRLTVL.

The CDR3: CASSLDRFREQYF. Written as DNA, the CDR3 is TGTGCCAGCAGCTTGGACAGGTTTCGGGAGCAGTACTTC. V and J are TRBV7-6 and TRBJ2-7; TRBD1 matches 7 bases. Looked up from germline, CDR1 is SGHVS and CDR2 is FNYEAQ. The CDR3 consists of 13 residues. The ends lost 3 bases at V and 7 bases at J; junction bases unmatched: 6.

This chain connects TRBV5-1 to TRBJ2-7; 10 positions match TRBD1. V dropped 4 bases and J dropped 1; count of bases not matched to a gene: 11. CDR3 size: 17 residues. Germline V gene data show CDR1 as SGHRS and CDR2 as YFSETQ. CDR3 nucleotide sequence: TGCGCCAGCAGCCCAGCTTGGACAGGGGGGATATCCTACGAGCAGTACTTC. Its translation is CASSPAWTGGISYEQYF.

The chain combines TRBV5-5 with TRBJ2-7; weak D call: TRBD2 (6 bases). Trimming cost V 0 bases and J 5 bases, with 15 bases left between them. The CDR3 extends over 15 amino acids. Germline assignment: CDR1 SGHKS and CDR2 YYEKEE (reference sequence). CDR3 region: CASSLGRTTPHEQYF. In DNA, the CDR3 is TGTGCCAGCAGCTTGGGCAGGACTACCCCCCACGAGCAGTACTTC.

V and J are TRBV14 and TRBJ2-7; no reliable D call. CDR3 size: 14 residues. With 1 base removed from V and 2 bases from J, the gap between germline ends came to 9 bases. CDR1 and CDR2 from the germline V gene are SGHDN and FVKESK. The CDR3 coding sequence is TGTGCCAGCAGCCAAGTAGTTCGCACCTACGAGCAGTACTTC. Translation gives CASSQVVRTYEQYF.

The chain is built from TRBV28 and TRBJ2-7, with D maybe TRBD1 (6 bases). Germline lookup yields CDR1 MDHEN and CDR2 SYDVKM. Trimming shortened V by 5 bases and J by 1 base, and 18 bases separated the two germline ends. The CDR3 runs 16 residues. In DNA, the CDR3 is TGTGCCAGCAGTGCCACTCCAGGGGTACCATCCTACGAGCAGTACTTC. Translation gives CASSATPGVPSYEQYF.

In the case of this clone: Sequence at one end of the junction differs from germline and may be a read error. V and J are TRBV10-3 and TRBJ1-1; D remains unclear. The CDR3 runs 13 residues. Germline V lookup: CDR1 ENHRY, CDR2 SYGVKD. In DNA form, the CDR3 reads TGTGCCATCGGTGAGTCAGGCGGCACTGAAGCTTTCTTT. Amino acids: CAIGESGGTEAFF.

The chain is built from TRBV2 and TRBJ2-2; 16 bases agree with TRBD2. The V gene's germline CDR1 is SNHLY and CDR2 FYNNEI. V lost 8 bases and J lost 2; bases outside the gene matches: 11. This CDR3 is built from 19 residues. CDR3 sequence (DNA): TGTGCCAGCTCTACACCGGGACTAGCGGGGGGGATCAACACCGGGGAGCTGTTTTTT. It yields the protein CASSTPGLAGGINTGELFF.

The chain links TRBV5-4 to TRBJ1-4, with D perhaps matching TRBD1 (6 bases). Germline loops: CDR1 SGHNT, CDR2 YYREEE (reference sequence). V gave up 2 bases and J gave up 0 bases, with 11 bases separating them. This CDR3 contains 16 residues. The CDR3 protein is CASSFQKGATNEKLFF. In DNA, the CDR3 is TGTGCCAGCAGCTTCCAGAAGGGGGCAACTAATGAAAAACTGTTTTTT.

This clone was recorded a few times. The chain links TRBV10-3 to TRBJ2-1, with 9 bases fitting TRBD2. The germline CDR1 and CDR2 sequences are ENHRY and SYGVKD. The CDR3 extends over 17 amino acids. V trimming: 7 bases; J trimming: 7 bases; junction bases outside the gene matches: 17. The CDR3 reads CAITPGVSGGGGNEQFF. CDR3 DNA: TGTGCCATCACCCCCGGGGTTAGCGGGGGTGGGGGTAATGAGCAGTTCTTC.

Worth noting for this clone: The sample holds other DNA sequences that translate to the same CDR3. The chain has TRBV4-1 and TRBJ2-1; TRBD2 matches at 10 bases. This CDR3 comprises 14 residues. V lost 4 bases to trimming and J lost 7 bases; unmatched junction nucleotides: 4. Germline CDR1 reads MGHRA; CDR2 reads YSYEKL. CDR3 DNA: TGCGCCAGCAGCCCTAGCGGGAGTTATAATGAGCAGTTCTTC. Translation: CASSPSGSYNEQFF.

The CDR3 DNA reads as TGTGCCAGCTCACTGGACAGTGGGGGCTACGAGCAGTACTTC. As protein: CASSLDSGGYEQYF. The chain carries TRBV18 and TRBJ2-7; the D gene is possibly TRBD1 (6 bases). The V gene lost 4 bases and the J gene lost 3 bases, with 13 bases spanning the gap. Germline V gene data show CDR1 as KGHSH and CDR2 as LQKENI. This CDR3 comprises 14 residues.

The genes are TRBV2 and TRBJ1-2; TRBD1 aligns across 9 bases. The CDR3 length is 14 residues. Germline-derived CDR1 and CDR2 are SNHLY and FYNNEI. The V and J ends lost 7 bases and 2 bases, in that order; junction bases with no gene match: 5. CDR3 sequence reads: CASTQTGGNYGYTF. CDR3 DNA: TGTGCCAGCACCCAGACAGGGGGAAACTATGGCTACACCTTC.

This chain connects TRBV5-1 to TRBJ2-2; D gene uncertain. V lost 4 bases and J lost 7, with 14 bases in between. The CDR3 covers 14 residues. Germline V CDR1 and CDR2: SGHRS, YFSETQ. CDR3 sequence: CASSPDTVYGELFF. The CDR3 DNA reads TGCGCCAGCAGCCCCGACACCGTCTACGGGGAGCTGTTTTTT. Together with reference TRBV5-1 and TRBJ2-2, the CDR3 gives the full variable domain: KAGVTQTPRYLIKTRGQQVTLSCSPISGHRSVSWYQQTPGQGLQFLFEYFSETQRNKGNFPGRFSGRQFSNSRSEMNVSTLELGDSALYLCASSPDTVYGELFFGEGSRLTVL.

This chain links TRBV25-1 with TRBJ2-1, with D possibly matching TRBD2 (6 bases). CDR3 size: 15 residues. Germline V gene sequence: CDR1 MGHDK, CDR2 SYGVNS. V gave up 0 bases and J gave up 6 bases, with 12 bases separating them. The CDR3 loop reads CASSEYLLAVNEQFF. CDR3 nucleotides: TGTGCCAGCAGTGAATATTTACTAGCCGTCAATGAGCAGTTCTTC.

The chain uses TRBV19 and TRBJ1-2; D is perhaps TRBD1 (6 bases). The CDR3 extends over 15 amino acids. V gave up 1 base and J gave up 3 bases, with 12 bases separating them. The germline V gene encodes CDR1 LNHDA and CDR2 SQIVND (reference sequence). The DNA of the CDR3 is TGTGCCAGTAGTATAGCCGGGGGGCAGGACTATGGCTACACCTTC. This translates into CASSIAGGQDYGYTF.

The rearrangement uses TRBV19 and TRBJ1-3; no definite D call. Germline V lookup: CDR1 LNHDA, CDR2 SQIVND (reference sequence). The CDR3 length is 15 residues. The V and J ends lost 6 bases and 4 bases respectively, with 16 bases between them. DNA of the CDR3: TGTGCCAGTAGACCAAGCCCCGGTGCCGGAAACACCATATATTTT. This gives the protein CASRPSPGAGNTIYF.

The V gene is TRBV15, the J gene TRBJ1-1, with D tentatively TRBD1 (5 bases). Germline assignment: CDR1 LNHNV and CDR2 YYDKDF (reference sequence). Trimming cost V 6 bases and J 1 base, with 15 bases left between them. This CDR3 is 15 amino acids long. CDR3 sequence (DNA): TGTGCCACCAGGAATAGAATACAGGCGAACACTGAAGCTTTCTTT. This translates into CATRNRIQANTEAFF. The variable domain in full, completed from reference TRBV15 and TRBJ1-1, reads DAMVIQNPRYQVTQFGKPVTLSCSQTLNHNVMYWYQQKSSQAPKLLFHYYDKDFNNEADTPDNFQSRRPNTSFCFLDIRSPGLGDTAMYLCATRNRIQANTEAFFGQGTRLTVV.

The CDR3 protein is CASYRIQGESGNTIYF. Here the CDR3 DNA reads TGTGCCAGCTACCGAATACAGGGTGAATCTGGAAACACCATATATTTT. The rearrangement links TRBV18 to TRBJ1-3, with D possibly matching TRBD1 (6 bases). Deletions cut 7 bases from V and 1 base from J, with 17 bases between. The CDR3 extends over 16 amino acids. Per the germline V gene, CDR1 is KGHSH and CDR2 is LQKENI.

This clone has a handful of counts. The chain recombines TRBV11-1 with TRBJ2-5; 8 bases are shared with TRBD1. Trimming took 5 bases from V and 6 from J; bases not matched to a gene: 8. Germline CDR1 and CDR2: SGHAT and FQDESV (reference sequence). The CDR3 has 14 amino acids. The DNA for the CDR3 is TGTGCCAGCAGCACTCGGACAGGGCAGAAGACCCAGTACTTC. Its protein product is CASSTRTGQKTQYF. Full variable domain (missing parts from reference TRBV11-1 and TRBJ2-5): EAEVAQSPRYKITEKSQAVAFWCDPISGHATLYWYRQILGQGPELLVQFQDESVVDDSQLPKDRFSAERLKGVDSTLKIQPAELGDSAMYLCASSTRTGQKTQYFGPGTRLLVL.

This chain uses TRBV4-2 with TRBJ2-7; tentatively, D is TRBD2 (5 bases). CDR1 is LGHNA and CDR2 is YNFKEQ in the germline V gene. This CDR3 contains 15 residues. V was pared by 3 bases and J by 0 bases, with 12 bases between. CDR3 bases: TGTGCCAGCAGCCAGGAGGACTGGAGCTCCTACGAGCAGTACTTC. It yields the protein CASSQEDWSSYEQYF.

The chain is built from TRBV4-2 and TRBJ2-5, with 11 nucleotides matching TRBD2. The end of the DNA is better explained by TRBJ2-7, so the J call may be wrong. The germline gives CDR1 LGHNA, CDR2 YNFKEQ. The CDR3 sequence is 15 residues long. The CDR3 DNA sequence: TGTGCCAGCAGCCCAACCGGGACTAGCGGCTACGAGCAGTACTTC. Amino acid sequence: CASSPTGTSGYEQYF.

This clone was counted only a few times. The rearrangement joins TRBV18 to TRBJ1-5, with 7 nucleotides matching TRBD1. Trimming cost V 2 bases and J 4 bases; bases outside gene matches: 2. Germline V gene sequence: CDR1 KGHSH, CDR2 LQKENI. The CDR3 is 14 amino acids. The chain's CDR3 is CASSPATGNQPQHF. For the CDR3, the DNA is TGTGCCAGCTCACCAGCGACAGGGAATCAGCCCCAGCATTTT.

This clone has just a few counts. The V gene is TRBV7-2, the J gene TRBJ2-7, with D possibly TRBD1 on 6 matching bases. V was shortened by 6 bases and J by 2 bases, with 14 bases between the two germline ends. CDR1 and CDR2 from the germline V gene are SGHTA and FQGNSA. CDR3 length: 14 residues. The chain's CDR3 is CASSYTAGAYEQYF. The CDR3 coding sequence is TGTGCCAGCAGTTACACGGCAGGGGCCTACGAGCAGTACTTC.

The V and J genes are TRBV5-4 and TRBJ1-2; 7 bases are a match to TRBD1. V lost 0 bases and J lost 4; bases outside the gene matches: 6. CDR1 and CDR2 from the germline V gene are SGHNT and YYREEE (reference sequence). The CDR3 runs 15 residues. The CDR3 is CASSLGRQGLYGYTF. The CDR3 DNA reads as TGTGCCAGCAGCTTGGGGCGACAGGGCCTCTATGGCTACACCTTC.